This paragraph covers one T cell receptor (beta chain) sequence. Its antigen is unidentified. Every patient had mismatch repair deficiency by PCR or immunohistochemistry. The TCR-sequenced patients were a few responders to pembrolizumab. The germline CDR1 and CDR2 sequences are LGHNA and YSLEER. V lost 0 bases and J 4 bases, leaving 9 bases between the germline ends. The CDR3 runs 14 residues. This entry is derived from a study of PD-1 blockade in mismatch repair-deficient tumors. Study-wide results and limits: Rapid post-treatment expansion, then contraction, generally preceding radiologic response, marked tumor-resident clones.

The assay was immunoSEQ multiplex PCR, and TCRdb's table has in-frame clones only and misses some. This repertoire shows tens of thousands of clones, 78% found once; its top ten account for 4.5% to 6.5%. The V call is TRBV4-3, the J call TRBJ1-2, with a tentative D call TRBD1 (5 bases). The specimen was peripheral blood, collected 2 weeks after starting pembrolizumab. The source is an adult with mismatch repair-deficient cancer. CDR3 DNA: TGCGCCAGCAGCCAAGACGACAGATCCTATGGCTACACCTTC. Its translation: CASSQDDRSYGYTF.